The next 2 T cell receptor beta chains were all read from a single sample in a study of vaccination and CD4 T cells after COVID-19 (dated by TCRdb to about 2022). Libraries came from PCR. Sequencing instrument: Illumina iSeq 100. DNA from cultured CD4+ T cells underwent TCR sequencing with the Oncomine TCR Beta short-read assay at the Johns Hopkins FTIC core. TCRdb reanalyzed the raw reads on its own, using fastp at Q25 for trimming and MiXCR for clone calling, and kept in-frame beta chains. Records with the same CDR3 protein are collapsed into one entry carrying the most frequent genes and DNA. This sample comprises about 19,000 distinct CDR3 sequences, 51% of them detected only once. Roughly 10% of the sample rests with the top ten. Their antigens are not known. In the paper's terms, the treatment or condition label means: roughly 10-day PBMC culture with coronavirus spike peptide pools or control peptides (ViraFEST assay).

Specimen: CD4+ T cells from blood, cultured in vitro, collected before SARS-CoV-2 vaccination. Receptor source: a human donor who had recovered from COVID-19.

This clonotype was observed a few times. This sequence joins TRBV28 and TRBJ2-7, with 8 nucleotides matching TRBD1. Germline CDR1 is MDHEN and CDR2 is SYDVKM. V shed 3 bases, J shed 1 base, and the junction held 2 bases outside the gene matches. This CDR3 contains 14 residues. The CDR3 DNA sequence: TGTGCCAGCAGTTTCCGGGACAGGTCCTACGAGCAGTACTTC. This sequence encodes CASSFRDRSYEQYF. Together with reference TRBV28 and TRBJ2-7, the CDR3 gives the full variable domain: DVKVTQSSRYLVKRTGEKVFLECVQDMDHENMFWYRQDPGLGLRLIYFSYDVKMKEKGDIPEGYSVSREKKERFSLILESASTNQTSMYLCASSFRDRSYEQYFGPGTRLTVT.

CDR3 sequence: CASSQTGTHMDFGQFF. In DNA form, the CDR3 reads TGTGCCAGCAGTCAGACCGGGACTCACATGGATTTCGGGCAGTTCTTC. This chain joins TRBV6-1 and TRBJ2-1; D may be TRBD2 (6 bases). The CDR3 sequence is 16 residues long. CDR1 MNHNS and CDR2 SASEGT come from the germline V gene. V was cut by 5 bases and J by 12 bases, with 26 bases left in between.